Here is one T cell receptor (beta chain) with its context. Trimming cost V 0 bases and J 7 bases; bases outside gene matches: 4. The CDR3 totals 15 residues. CDR1 is SGDLS, CDR2 YYNGEE, per germline. This entry belongs to a study of control samples from healthy donors and cancer patients. Sequenced by immunoSEQ multiplex PCR; TCRdb stores in-frame clones only, minus some. The sample includes over 150,000 clones, roughly 94% of them seen just once. The chain links TRBV9 to TRBJ1-6; 7 bases agree with TRBD1. This receptor was identified in a man aged 40-55 years in good health. Sample: blood. The CDR3 spells CASSVEGQPNSPLHF. In DNA form, the CDR3 reads TGTGCCAGCAGCGTAGAGGGACAGCCCAATTCACCCCTCCACTTT.